This T cell receptor (beta chain) appears in the sequencing data of a study of metastatic and nonmetastatic thyroid tumors. Whole-study context: Comparison of repertoires was carried out across blood and tumor or nodule tissue from malignant and benign thyroid patients.

All patients reached thyroid surgery having received no treatment beforehand. Original methodology: It was from CDR3 differences across clinicopathological groups that a distant-metastasis classifier for papillary thyroid cancer was built. TCRdb re-analyzed the PCR reads through MiXCR. The V and J calls and clone size are TCRdb's, not the authors'. The sample lists around 32,000 clones; 7% to 9% were seen once. Whole-study findings and limits: Malignant tumors reportedly showed significantly higher TCR beta diversity than benign nodules in both blood and tumor.

Germline CDR1 is SQVTM and CDR2 is ANQGSEA. Trimming stripped 4 bases from V and 5 bases from J, with 15 bases between. The CDR3 has 13 residues. This clone was counted ten times or more. Its antigen is unidentified. The material sequenced was blood. This sequence was found in a female donor with papillary thyroid cancer or a benign thyroid nodule (not recorded which). Some clones in this sample may be carry-over from other donors' samples. This sequence joins TRBV29-1 and TRBJ2-7; TRBD1 is a possible D gene (7 bases). CDR3 in DNA: TGCAGCGTTGTGCGCGGGACAGACCACGAGCAGTACTTC. Translated, it gives CSVVRGTDHEQYF.